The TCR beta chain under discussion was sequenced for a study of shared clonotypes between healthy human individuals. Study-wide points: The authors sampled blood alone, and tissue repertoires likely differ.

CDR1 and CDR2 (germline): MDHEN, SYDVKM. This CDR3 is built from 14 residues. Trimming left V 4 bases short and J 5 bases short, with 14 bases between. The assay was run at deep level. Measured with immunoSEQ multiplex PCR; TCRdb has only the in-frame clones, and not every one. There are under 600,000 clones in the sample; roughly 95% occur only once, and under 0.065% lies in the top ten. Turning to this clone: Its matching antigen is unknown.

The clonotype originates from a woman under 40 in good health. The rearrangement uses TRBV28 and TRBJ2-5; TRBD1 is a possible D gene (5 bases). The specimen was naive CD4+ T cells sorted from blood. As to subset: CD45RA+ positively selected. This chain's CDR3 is CASSSPGRGETQYF. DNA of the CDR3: TGTGCCAGCAGTTCCCCTGGAAGGGGTGAGACCCAGTACTTC.